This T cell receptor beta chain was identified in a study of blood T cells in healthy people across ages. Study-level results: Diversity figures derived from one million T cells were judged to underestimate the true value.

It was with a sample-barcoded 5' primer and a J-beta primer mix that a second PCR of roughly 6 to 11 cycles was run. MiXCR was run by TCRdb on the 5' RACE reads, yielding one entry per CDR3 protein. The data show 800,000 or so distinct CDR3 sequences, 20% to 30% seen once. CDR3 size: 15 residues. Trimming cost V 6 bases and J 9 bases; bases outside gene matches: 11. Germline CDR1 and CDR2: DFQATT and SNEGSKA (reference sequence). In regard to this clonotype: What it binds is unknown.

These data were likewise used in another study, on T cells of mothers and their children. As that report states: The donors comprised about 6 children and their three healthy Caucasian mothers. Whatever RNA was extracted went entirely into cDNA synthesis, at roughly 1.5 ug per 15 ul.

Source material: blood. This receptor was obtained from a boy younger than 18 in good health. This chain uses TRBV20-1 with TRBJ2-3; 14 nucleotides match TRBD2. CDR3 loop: CSATGLAGVQGTQYF. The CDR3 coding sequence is TGCAGTGCCACGGGACTAGCGGGAGTTCAGGGCACGCAGTATTTT.